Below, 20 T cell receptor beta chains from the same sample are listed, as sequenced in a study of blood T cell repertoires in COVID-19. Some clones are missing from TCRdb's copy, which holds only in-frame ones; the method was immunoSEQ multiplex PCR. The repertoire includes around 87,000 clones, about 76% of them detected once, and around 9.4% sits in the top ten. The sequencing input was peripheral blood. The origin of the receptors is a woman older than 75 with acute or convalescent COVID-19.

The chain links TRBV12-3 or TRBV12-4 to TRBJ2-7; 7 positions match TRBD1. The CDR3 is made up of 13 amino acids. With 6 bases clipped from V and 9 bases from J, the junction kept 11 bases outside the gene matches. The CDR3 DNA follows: TGTGCCAGCAGCTCCACTAGACAGGGAACGCAGTACTTC. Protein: CASSSTRQGTQYF.

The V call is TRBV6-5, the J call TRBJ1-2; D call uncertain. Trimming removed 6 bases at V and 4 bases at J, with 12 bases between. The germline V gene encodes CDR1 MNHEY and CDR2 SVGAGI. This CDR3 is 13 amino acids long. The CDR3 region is CASSPRNLYGYTF. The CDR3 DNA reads TGTGCCAGCAGCCCGAGAAATCTCTATGGCTACACCTTC.

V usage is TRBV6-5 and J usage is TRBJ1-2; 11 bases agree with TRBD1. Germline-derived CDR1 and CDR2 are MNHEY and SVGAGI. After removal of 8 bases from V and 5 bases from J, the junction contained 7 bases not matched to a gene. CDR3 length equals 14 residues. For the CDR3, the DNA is TGTGCCAGCGTACCCGGGACAGGGGGTTATGGCTACACCTTC. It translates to CASVPGTGGYGYTF.

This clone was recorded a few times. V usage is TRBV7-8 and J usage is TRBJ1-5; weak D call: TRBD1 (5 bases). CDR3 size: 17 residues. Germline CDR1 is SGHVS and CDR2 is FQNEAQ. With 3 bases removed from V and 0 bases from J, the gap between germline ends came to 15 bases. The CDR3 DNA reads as TGTGCCAGCAGCTTCGATAGCTGGGGCAATAGCAATCAGCCCCAGCATTTT. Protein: CASSFDSWGNSNQPQHF.

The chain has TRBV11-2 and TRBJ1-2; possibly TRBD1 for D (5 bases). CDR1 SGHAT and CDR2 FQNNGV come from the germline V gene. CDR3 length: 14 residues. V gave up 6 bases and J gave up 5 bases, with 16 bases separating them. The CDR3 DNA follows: TGTGCCAGCAGTTTCGGGGGAATGGGGTATGGCTACACCTTC. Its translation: CASSFGGMGYGYTF. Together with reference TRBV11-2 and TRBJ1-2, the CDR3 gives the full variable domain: EAGVAQSPRYKIIEKRQSVAFWCNPISGHATLYWYQQILGQGPKLLIQFQNNGVVDDSQLPKDRFSAERLKGVDSTLKIQPAKLEDSAVYLCASSFGGMGYGYTFGSGTRLTVV.

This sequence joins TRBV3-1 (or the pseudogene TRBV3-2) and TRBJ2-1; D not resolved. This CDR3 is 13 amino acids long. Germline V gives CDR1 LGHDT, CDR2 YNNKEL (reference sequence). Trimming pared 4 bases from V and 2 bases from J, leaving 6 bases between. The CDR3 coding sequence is TGTGCCAGCAGCCGAGGAACCTACAATGAGCAGTTCTTC. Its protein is CASSRGTYNEQFF.

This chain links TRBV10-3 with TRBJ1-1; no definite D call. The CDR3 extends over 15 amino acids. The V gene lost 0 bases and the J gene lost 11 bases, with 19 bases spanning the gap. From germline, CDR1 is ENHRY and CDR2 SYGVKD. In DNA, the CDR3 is TGTGCCATCAGTGAGTCTCTTAGGGAGATTAGCAATGCTTTCTTT. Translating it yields CAISESLREISNAFF.

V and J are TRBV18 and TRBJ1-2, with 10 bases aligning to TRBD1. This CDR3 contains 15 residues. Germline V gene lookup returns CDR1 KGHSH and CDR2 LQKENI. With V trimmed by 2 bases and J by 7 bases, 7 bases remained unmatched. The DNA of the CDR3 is TGTGCCAGCTCACCAGTTGAAGGACAGGGGGGTGGCTACACCTTC. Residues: CASSPVEGQGGGYTF.

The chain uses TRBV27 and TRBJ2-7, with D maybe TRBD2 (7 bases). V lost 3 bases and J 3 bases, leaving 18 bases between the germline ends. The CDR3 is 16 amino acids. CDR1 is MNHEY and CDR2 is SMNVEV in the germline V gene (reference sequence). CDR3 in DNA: TGTGCCAGCAGTTTTAATGGCCAAGGGGGGGACTACGAGCAGTACTTC. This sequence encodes CASSFNGQGGDYEQYF.

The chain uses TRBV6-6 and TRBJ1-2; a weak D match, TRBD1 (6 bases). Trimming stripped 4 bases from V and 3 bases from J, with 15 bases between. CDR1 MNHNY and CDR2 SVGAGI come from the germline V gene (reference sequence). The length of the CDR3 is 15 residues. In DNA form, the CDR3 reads TGTGCCAGCAGTTTCCCCCGGGGGGGCGACTATGGCTACACCTTC. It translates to CASSFPRGGDYGYTF.

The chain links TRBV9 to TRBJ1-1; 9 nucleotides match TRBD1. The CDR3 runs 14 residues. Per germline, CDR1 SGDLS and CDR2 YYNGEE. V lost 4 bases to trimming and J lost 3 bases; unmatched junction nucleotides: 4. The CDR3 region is CASSRQGGDTEAFF. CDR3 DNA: TGTGCCAGCAGCCGACAGGGGGGGGACACTGAAGCTTTCTTT.

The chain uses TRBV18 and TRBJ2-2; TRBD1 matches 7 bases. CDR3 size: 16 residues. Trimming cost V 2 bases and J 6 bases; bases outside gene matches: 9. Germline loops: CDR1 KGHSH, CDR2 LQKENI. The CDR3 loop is CASSPNRGPPAGELFF. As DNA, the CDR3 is TGTGCCAGCTCACCAAACAGGGGACCGCCTGCCGGGGAGCTGTTTTTT.

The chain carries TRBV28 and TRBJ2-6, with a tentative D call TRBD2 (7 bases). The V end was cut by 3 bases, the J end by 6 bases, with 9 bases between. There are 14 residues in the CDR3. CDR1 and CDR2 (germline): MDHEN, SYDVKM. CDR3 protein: CASSLGGQANVLTF. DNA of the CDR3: TGTGCCAGCAGTTTGGGGGGGCAGGCCAACGTCCTGACTTTC.

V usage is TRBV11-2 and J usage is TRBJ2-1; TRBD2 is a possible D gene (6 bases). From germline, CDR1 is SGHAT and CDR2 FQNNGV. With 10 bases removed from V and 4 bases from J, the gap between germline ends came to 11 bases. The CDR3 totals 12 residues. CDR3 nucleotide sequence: TGTGCCATCCTGACTAGTTACAATGAGCAGTTCTTC. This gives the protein CAILTSYNEQFF. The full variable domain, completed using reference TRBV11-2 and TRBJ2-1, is EAGVAQSPRYKIIEKRQSVAFWCNPISGHATLYWYQQILGQGPKLLIQFQNNGVVDDSQLPKDRFSAERLKGVDSTLKIQPAKLEDSAVYLCAILTSYNEQFFGPGTRLTVL.

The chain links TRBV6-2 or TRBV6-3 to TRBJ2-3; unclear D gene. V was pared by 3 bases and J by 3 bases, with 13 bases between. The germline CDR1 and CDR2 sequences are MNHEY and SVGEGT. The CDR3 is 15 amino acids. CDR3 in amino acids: CASSYDSTGTDTQYF. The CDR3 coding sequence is TGTGCCAGCAGTTATGACTCGACTGGTACAGATACGCAGTATTTT.

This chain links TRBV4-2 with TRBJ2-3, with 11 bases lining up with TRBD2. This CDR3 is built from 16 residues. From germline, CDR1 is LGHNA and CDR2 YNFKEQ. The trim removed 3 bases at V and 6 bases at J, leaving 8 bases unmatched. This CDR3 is CASSHPLAGGSDTQYF. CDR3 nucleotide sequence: TGTGCCAGCAGCCATCCCCTAGCGGGGGGTTCCGATACGCAGTATTTT.

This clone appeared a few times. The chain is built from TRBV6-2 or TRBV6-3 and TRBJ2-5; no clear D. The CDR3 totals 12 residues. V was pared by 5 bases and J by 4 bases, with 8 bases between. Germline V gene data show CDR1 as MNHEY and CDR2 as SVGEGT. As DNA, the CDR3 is TGTGCCAGCAGTCGTCTAGGAGAGACCCAGTACTTC. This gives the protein CASSRLGETQYF.

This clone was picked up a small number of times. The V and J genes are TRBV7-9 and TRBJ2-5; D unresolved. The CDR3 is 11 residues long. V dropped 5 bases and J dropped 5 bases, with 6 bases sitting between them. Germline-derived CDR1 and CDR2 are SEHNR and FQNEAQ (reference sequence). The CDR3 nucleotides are TGTGCCAGCAGCGCCAGGGAGACCCAGTACTTC. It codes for CASSARETQYF.

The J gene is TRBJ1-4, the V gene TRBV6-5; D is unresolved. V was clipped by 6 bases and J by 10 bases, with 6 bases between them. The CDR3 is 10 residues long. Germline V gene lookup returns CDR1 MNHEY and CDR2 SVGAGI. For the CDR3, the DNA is TGTGCCAGCAGCCCCCGAAAACTGTTTTTT. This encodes CASSPRKLFF.

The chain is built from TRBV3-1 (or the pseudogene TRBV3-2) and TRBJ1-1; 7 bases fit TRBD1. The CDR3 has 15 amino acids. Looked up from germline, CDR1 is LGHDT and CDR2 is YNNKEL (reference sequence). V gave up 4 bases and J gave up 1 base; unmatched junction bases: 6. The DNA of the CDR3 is TGTGCCAGCAGCCTACTGGGGACAGCGAACACTGAAGCTTTCTTT. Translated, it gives CASSLLGTANTEAFF.